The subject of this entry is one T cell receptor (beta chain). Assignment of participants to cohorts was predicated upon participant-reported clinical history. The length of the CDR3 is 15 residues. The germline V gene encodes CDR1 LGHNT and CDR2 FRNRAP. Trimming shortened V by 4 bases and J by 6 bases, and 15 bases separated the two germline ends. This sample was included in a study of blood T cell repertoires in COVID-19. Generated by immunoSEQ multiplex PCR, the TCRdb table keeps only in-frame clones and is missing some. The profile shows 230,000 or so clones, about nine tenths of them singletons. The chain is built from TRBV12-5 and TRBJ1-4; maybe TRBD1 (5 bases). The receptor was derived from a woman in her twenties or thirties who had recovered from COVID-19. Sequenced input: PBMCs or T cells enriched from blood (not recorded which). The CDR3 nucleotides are TGTGCTAGTGGTTCCCCGGCGGGGGGTGATGAAAAACTGTTTTTT. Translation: CASGSPAGGDEKLFF.